This T cell receptor (beta chain) is from a study of OX40 agonist ivuxolimab in advanced cancers. In terms of the full investigation: Ivuxolimab was an agonistic, fully human IgG2 monoclonal antibody directed against OX40 (CD134), a costimulatory receptor. The point of sequencing TCRbeta in the periphery was to test whether ivuxolimab changed TCR sequence diversity and drove clonal T-cell expansion. Intravenous ivuxolimab was administered to patients every 2 weeks at six dose levels: 0.01, 0.1, 0.3, 1.5, 3 and 10 mg/kg. Of the approximately 53 patients in dose escalation, about 20 had hepatocellular carcinoma, some 15 had melanoma, 9 had renal cell carcinoma and 9 had head and neck cancer. Three dose-escalation patients achieved partial responses, one with hepatocellular carcinoma and two with cutaneous melanoma. The paper reports the monotherapy dose-escalation portion (N of about 50 patients) of the phase I ivuxolimab trial. Patients were allowed to have had prior anti-PD-1, anti-PD-L1 or anti-CTLA-4 therapy, and more than 35% of the dose-escalation patients had been treated with checkpoint inhibitors. In the dose-escalation cohort, 70% to 85% of patients were male, and the mean age was 60 years with a range of roughly 23 to 79. General conclusions and limits of the study: In partial responders in the 0.1-3.0 mg/kg groups, normalized peripheral clonal expansion was found to be among the lowest, especially among CD8+ T cells. At doses of 0.1 to 3.0 mg/kg, clonal expansion of both CD4+ and CD8+ blood T cells was observed from baseline to week 6. Low levels of normalized T-cell clonal expansion were also seen in some nonresponding patients. Which antigens the clonally expanded peripheral T cells were specific for was not determined. On average, CD8+ T cells showed more expanded clones than CD4+ T cells after ivuxolimab.

To sequence the TCRbeta CDR3 region, genomic DNA was isolated from the sorted cells. TCRbeta CDR3 regions were sequenced using the immunoSEQ Assay. TCRdb limited this immuneACCESS table to in-frame rearrangements with V and J called. A share of clones is missing; checked studies link under half to unresolved V genes, and the rest is unexplained. This sample comprises tens of thousands of clones, over 70% of them detected only once. Of the sample, around 5% is held by the ten largest clones. Worth noting for this clone: The specificity of this receptor is unknown. Base qualities are not provided; no much larger clone lies one nucleotide away.

CDR1 and CDR2 were assigned from the germline V gene (reference sequence) as SEHNR and FQNEAQ. V is reduced by 4 bases and J by 0 bases, leaving a spacing of 13 bases between them. The CDR3 sequence holds 17 residues, the cysteine and phenylalanine included. Solely the CDR3 DNA is kept, with 51 bases framed from the first base. The trial excluded patients who had a history of autoimmune disease or were on systemic immunosuppression. In every dose cohort, peripheral blood was drawn for TCR sequencing at baseline, cycle 4 day 1, and cycle 7 day 1. Samples were obtained from an open-label, multicenter, first-in-human phase I dose-escalation trial of ivuxolimab. Adults with locally advanced or metastatic melanoma, renal cell carcinoma, hepatocellular carcinoma or head and neck squamous cell carcinoma were enrolled in the trial. Before TCR sequencing, CD4+ T cells and CD8+ T cells from peripheral blood were sorted into separate populations.

The chain is made from TRBV7-9 and TRBJ2-6; the D gene is possibly TRBD2, with 5 bases matching. The source of this sequence is an adult with an advanced solid tumor such as melanoma, head and neck, liver or kidney cancer. The material sequenced was CD4+ or CD8+ T cells sorted from blood, taken in a trial of the OX40 agonist ivuxolimab. The bases are TGTGCCAGCAGCTCCCGAGGCCGGGACTCTGGGGCCAACGTCCTGACTTTC. Its amino acids are CASSSRGRDSGANVLTF.